These T cell receptor beta chains were read from a single sample in a study of shared T cell receptors in the human thymus. The data were produced by immunoSEQ multiplex PCR, yet TCRdb's version contains in-frame clones alone and is incomplete. The data show 640,000 or so clones, with around 87% seen just once and roughly 0.0087% held by the top ten. Another study also made use of these data, one on human thymus T cells.

Source material: thymocytes. Receptors were obtained from a boy younger than two with a congenital heart defect. The CDR3 runs from the conserved cysteine through the conserved F or W. The D gene is left open where the match is weak.

j_call v_call d_call cdr3_nt cdr3_aa
TRBJ2-7 TRBV5-1 NA TGCGCCAGCAAGCAGACAGATTCCCTCTACGAGCAGTGCTTC CASKQTDSLYEQCF
TRBJ1-1 TRBV28 NA TGTGCCAGCAAAAACAACCCAAACACTGAAGCTTTCTTT CASKNNPNTEAFF
TRBJ1-3 TRBV20-1 NA TGCAGTGCTTCATGTGGAAACACCATATATTTT CSASCGNTIYF
TRBJ2-5 TRBV5-1 NA TGCGCCAGCAGCTTGGCCCGCAGGGATCTAAAGACCCAGTACTTC CASSLARRDLKTQYF
TRBJ1-1 TRBV12-5 NA TGTGCTAGCCTAGGTCCAGGGGTCGAGGCTTTCTTT CASLGPGVEAFF
TRBJ1-2 TRBV28 NA TGTGCCAGCAGTATCTGGGCAGGCAATAACTATGGCTACACCTTC CASSIWAGNNYGYTF
TRBJ2-3 TRBV7-9 TRBD2 TGTGCCAGCAGCTTACCCACTAGCGGGAGGACAGATACGCAGTATTTT CASSLPTSGRTDTQYF
TRBJ2-1 TRBV4-3 NA TGCGCCAGCAGCCAAGAGTGGGACTTTCCCCTCTCCTACAATGAGCAGTTCTTC CASSQEWDFPLSYNEQFF
TRBJ1-1 TRBV6-4 NA TGTGCCAGCAGTGAACAGGGCAACACTGAAGCTTTCTTT CASSEQGNTEAFF
TRBJ1-1 TRBV19 NA TGTGCCAGTAGTAACGAGTCTTTGAACACTGAAGCTTTCTTT CASSNESLNTEAFF
TRBJ2-3 TRBV5-6 TRBD2 TGTGCCAGCAGCTTCGTGGCTAGCGGGAGTAGGGCGCAGTATTTT CASSFVASGSRAQYF
TRBJ1-6 TRBV6-1 TRBD1 TGTGCCAGCAGTGAAGCCATGACAGGGGTGCCTAATTCACCCCTCCACTTT CASSEAMTGVPNSPLHF
TRBJ2-3 TRBV28 TRBD2 TGTGCCAGCAGTTCCTGGACTAGCACGCAGTATTTT CASSSWTSTQYF
TRBJ1-1 TRBV15 NA TGTGCCACCAGCACGGACATGACGAACACTGAAGCTTTCTTT CATSTDMTNTEAFF
TRBJ2-5 TRBV28 TRBD1 TGTGCCAGCAGAACCGAAGGGACAGCTTCTCAAGAGACCCAGTACTTC CASRTEGTASQETQYF
TRBJ2-4 TRBV10-3 NA TGTGCCATCAGTGAGGAGGCCCCTCTAGCCAAAAACATTCAGTACTTC CAISEEAPLAKNIQYF
TRBJ2-1 TRBV4-3 TRBD2 TGCGCCAGCAGCCAAGGTAGGCCAAGCGGGAGGTTTGGTGAGCAGTTCTTC CASSQGRPSGRFGEQFF
TRBJ2-1 TRBV9 TRBD2 TGTGCCAGCGCTCCCGAAACTAGCGGGTCATACAATGAGCAGTTCTTC CASAPETSGSYNEQFF
TRBJ2-3 TRBV2 TRBD2 TGTGCCAGCAGTGTTACACCCGGACTAGCGGGGCACACAGATACGCAGTATTTT CASSVTPGLAGHTDTQYF